The present entry profiles one T cell receptor (beta chain) with its context. The antigen is unknown. CDR3 length equals 12 residues. CDR1 and CDR2 (germline): SNHLY, FYNNEI. The V and J ends lost 4 bases and 4 bases respectively, with 7 bases between them. The data originate from a study of siplizumab effects on memory and regulatory T cells. Notes on the study in general: Siplizumab significantly reduced alloreactive sequences traceable to unstimulated CD4+ memory cells. The study did not confirm that proliferating Tregs from siplizumab cultures were suppressive. Unstimulated subset assignment was obtained for only a minor fraction of alloreactive clones.

The table came from immunoSEQ multiplex PCR; TCRdb's copy has only in-frame clones and leaves some out. The sample lists some 62,000 clones, around 80% occurring once. This sequence was found in a human donor in good health. Sequenced input: memory CD4+ T cells sorted from blood. The rearrangement links TRBV2 to TRBJ2-5; no clear D gene. CDR3 DNA sequence: TGTGCCAGCAGTGGAATGGGAGAGACCCAGTACTTC. It yields the protein CASSGMGETQYF.